These 17 T cell receptor beta chains were all obtained from the same sample, sequenced in a study of blood T cell repertoires in COVID-19. Method: immunoSEQ multiplex PCR; TCRdb's copy keeps in-frame clones and lacks some. Altogether 150,000 to 200,000 clones are present, 86% being singletons, with the ten largest covering 7% to 10%. The sample consisted of peripheral blood. Receptors were obtained from a man in his fifties or sixties with active or convalescent COVID-19.

The chain is built from TRBV9 and TRBJ2-5, with 8 bases matching TRBD2. The CDR3 covers 15 residues. CDR1 is SGDLS, CDR2 YYNGEE, per germline. Trimming took 3 bases from V and 3 from J; bases not matched to a gene: 7. CDR3 sequence: CASSGHGRGEETQYF. The DNA for the CDR3 is TGTGCCAGCAGCGGCCACGGGCGGGGGGAAGAGACCCAGTACTTC. Full variable domain (outside the CDR3, taken from reference TRBV9 and TRBJ2-5): DSGVTQTPKHLITATGQRVTLRCSPRSGDLSVYWYQQSLDQGLQFLIQYYNGEERAKGNILERFSAQQFPDLHSELNLSSLELGDSALYFCASSGHGRGEETQYFGPGTRLLVL.

The chain combines TRBV3-1 (or the pseudogene TRBV3-2) with TRBJ2-2; D ambiguous. This CDR3 has 13 residues. Deletions cut 2 bases from V and 5 bases from J, with 6 bases between. The germline gives CDR1 LGHDT, CDR2 YNNKEL (reference sequence). The DNA of the CDR3 is TGTGCCAGCAGCCAATCAGTGACCGGGGAGCTGTTTTTT. It translates to CASSQSVTGELFF.

This clone was counted once. This sequence joins TRBV10-3 and TRBJ2-1; D is perhaps TRBD1 (5 bases). CDR3 length: 14 amino acids. Germline loops: CDR1 ENHRY, CDR2 SYGVKD. Trimming left V 6 bases short and J 9 bases short, with 18 bases between. The chain's CDR3 is CAIRETAEGTEQFF. The CDR3 bases are TGTGCCATCAGGGAGACAGCAGAAGGTACTGAGCAGTTCTTC.

The V call is TRBV11-2, the J call TRBJ2-5; 8 nucleotides agree with TRBD2. The CDR3 totals 15 residues. Germline CDR1 is SGHAT and CDR2 is FQNNGV. V lost 4 bases and J lost 4; bases outside the gene matches: 8. DNA of the CDR3: TGTGCCAGCAGCTCCCGGGGTAGCGGGACAGAGACCCAGTACTTC. Translated: CASSSRGSGTETQYF.

The V and J genes are TRBV2 and TRBJ1-1; D gene unclear. Per germline, CDR1 SNHLY and CDR2 FYNNEI. Deletions cut 8 bases from V and 0 bases from J, with 13 bases between. CDR3 length: 14 amino acids. DNA of the CDR3: TGTGCCAGCTCCCTTTCCCGTATGAACACTGAAGCTTTCTTT. Its translation is CASSLSRMNTEAFF. The entire variable domain, with the rest obtained from reference TRBV2 and TRBJ1-1, is as follows: EPEVTQTPSHQVTQMGQEVILRCVPISNHLYFYWYRQILGQKVEFLVSFYNNEISEKSEIFDDQFSVERPDGSNFTLKIRSTKLEDSAMYFCASSLSRMNTEAFFGQGTRLTVV.

This clone has just a few counts. This chain links TRBV10-3 with TRBJ2-1, with TRBD1 as a possible D gene (7 bases). V lost 6 bases and J 5 bases, leaving 11 bases between the germline ends. CDR3 size: 13 residues. Germline V gives CDR1 ENHRY, CDR2 SYGVKD. CDR3 region: CAIRPRGDNEQFF. CDR3 nucleotide sequence: TGTGCCATCAGACCCAGGGGGGACAATGAGCAGTTCTTC.

The rearrangement uses TRBV11-2 and TRBJ1-1, with 9 nucleotides matching TRBD1. After removal of 2 bases from V and 5 bases from J, the junction contained 6 bases not matched to a gene. From germline, CDR1 is SGHAT and CDR2 FQNNGV. The CDR3 consists of 15 residues. CDR3 sequence (DNA): TGTGCCAGCAGCTTAATGGGACAGGGTCATACTGAAGCTTTCTTT. As protein: CASSLMGQGHTEAFF.

The chain uses TRBV6-5 and TRBJ2-1, with 7 bases matching TRBD2. The germline V gene has CDR1 MNHEY and CDR2 SVGAGI. The CDR3 covers 14 residues. V gave up 6 bases and J gave up 5 bases; unmatched junction bases: 7. This CDR3 reads CASRYTAGNNEQFF. The CDR3 coding sequence is TGTGCCAGCAGGTATACAGCGGGAAACAATGAGCAGTTCTTC.

The chain links TRBV7-9 to TRBJ2-7, with 8 bases that match TRBD1. The CDR3 runs 15 residues. Germline assignment: CDR1 SEHNR and CDR2 FQNEAQ (reference sequence). J lost 6 bases, V lost 3 bases, and 10 bases had no gene match. In DNA, the CDR3 is TGTGCCAGCAGCTTCAGGGACAGGAGCGACTTCGAGCAGTACTTC. It is translated as CASSFRDRSDFEQYF.

This chain joins TRBV7-2 and TRBJ1-2, with D unclear. CDR1 is SGHTA, CDR2 FQGNSA, per germline. V lost 1 base, J lost 8 bases, and 5 bases lay in between. The CDR3 extends over 11 amino acids. The CDR3 nucleotides are TGTGCCAGCAGCTTAGGAGGAGGCTACACCTTC. The encoded protein is CASSLGGGYTF.

The genes are TRBV4-3 and TRBJ2-5, with TRBD2 identical over 9 bases. Trimming removed 0 bases from V and 2 bases from J; junction bases left unmatched: 4. The CDR3 covers 16 residues. CDR1 and CDR2 from the germline V gene are LGHNA and YSLEER. CDR3 coding DNA: TGCGCCAGCAGCCAAGACCTAGCGGGGCCTCAAGAGACCCAGTACTTC. It is translated as CASSQDLAGPQETQYF.

This rearrangement joins TRBV27 to TRBJ2-2; the D is unclear. Germline V lookup: CDR1 MNHEY, CDR2 SMNVEV (reference sequence). Trimming took off 5 bases at V and 7 bases at J, with 8 bases between the two ends. The CDR3 length is 12 residues. The CDR3 coding sequence is TGTGCCAGCAGTCCCCTCGGCGGGGAGCTGTTTTTT. Its protein is CASSPLGGELFF.

The CDR3 region is CASSPNQALFSPLHF. The CDR3, as DNA: TGTGCCAGCAGCCCTAATCAGGCCCTTTTTTCACCCCTCCACTTT. The chain recombines TRBV7-9 with TRBJ1-6; D gene uncertain. The V gene's germline CDR1 is SEHNR and CDR2 FQNEAQ (reference sequence). The CDR3 runs to 15 residues. V dropped 5 bases and J dropped 9 bases, with 17 bases sitting between them.

The chain combines TRBV12-3 or TRBV12-4 with TRBJ1-4; D unclear. The CDR3 runs 12 residues. The V end was cut by 1 base, the J end by 12 bases, with 9 bases between. The CDR3 nucleotides read TGTGCCAGCAGTTTAGGGGCCAGTGAACTGTTTTTT. It translates to CASSLGASELFF.

The chain is built from TRBV7-2 and TRBJ2-1; TRBD2 aligns across 10 bases. Trimming took 2 bases from V and 8 from J; bases not matched to a gene: 9. CDR1 is SGHTA, CDR2 FQGNSA, per germline. CDR3 length equals 16 residues. The CDR3 DNA sequence: TGTGCCAGCAGCTTAAAAGCTAGCGGGGGTGTATATGAGCAGTTCTTC. It translates to CASSLKASGGVYEQFF.

V is TRBV10-3 and J is TRBJ1-2; 8 bases match TRBD1. The CDR3 is 13 amino acids. The J segment lost 9 bases and the V segment lost 4 bases, leaving 7 bases of the junction unmatched. The germline V gene has CDR1 ENHRY and CDR2 SYGVKD. Here the CDR3 reads CAISVDRVGSYTF. The CDR3, as DNA: TGTGCCATCAGTGTGGACAGGGTTGGGAGCTACACCTTC.

J is TRBJ1-5 and V is TRBV20-1, with TRBD1 matching over 8 bases. Germline CDR1 is DFQATT and CDR2 is SNEGSKA (reference sequence). Trimming took 3 bases from V and 2 from J; bases not matched to a gene: 9. CDR3 length: 16 amino acids. CDR3 coding DNA: TGCAGTGCTAGTTCTTCAGGGGGCGGTGGCAATCAGCCCCAGCATTTT. This codes for CSASSSGGGGNQPQHF.